These T cell receptor beta chains were read from a single sample in a study of naive and memory T cell subsets. MiXCR was run by TCRdb on the UMI-ligation and nested PCR reads, yielding one entry per CDR3 protein. The repertoire has over 130,000 distinct CDR3 sequences, approximately 21% of them found once; the top ten carry about 0.57%. The sequenced sample consisted of naive CD8+ T cells from blood. Receptor source: a human donor in good health. CDR3s include the opening cysteine and the closing phenylalanine or tryptophan.

CDR3 protein: CASSLGGDPYNEQFF
J gene: TRBJ2-1
V gene: TRBV7-9

CDR3 protein: CASSPVGNTEAFF
J gene: TRBJ1-1
V gene: TRBV28

CDR3 protein: CASSLGVKNTGELFF
J gene: TRBJ2-2
V gene: TRBV5-5

CDR3 protein: CASRGGSYNEQFF
J gene: TRBJ2-1
V gene: TRBV12-3/TRBV12-4

CDR3 protein: CASSSLAGVLDTQYF
J gene: TRBJ2-3
V gene: TRBV6-5

CDR3 protein: CASILRKTYNEQFF
J gene: TRBJ2-1
V gene: TRBV5-6

CDR3 protein: CASTGDRDYGYTF
J gene: TRBJ1-2
V gene: TRBV2

CDR3 protein: CASITPGTGVGYTF
J gene: TRBJ1-2
V gene: TRBV19

CDR3 protein: CARSSSAYNEQFF
J gene: TRBJ2-1
V gene: TRBV2

CDR3 protein: CASSSRDLNYNEQFF
J gene: TRBJ2-1
V gene: TRBV28

CDR3 protein: CASSSDGETGESGYTF
J gene: TRBJ1-2
V gene: TRBV27

CDR3 protein: CASGRGATDSNEQFF
J gene: TRBJ2-1
V gene: TRBV28

CDR3 protein: CASSPPGLEQFF
J gene: TRBJ2-1
V gene: TRBV7-9

CDR3 protein: CASSPGLGYTF
J gene: TRBJ1-2
V gene: TRBV11-1

CDR3 protein: CASSGISGDSAYNEQFF
J gene: TRBJ2-1
V gene: TRBV10-1

CDR3 protein: CASSSDRGRETQYF
J gene: TRBJ2-5
V gene: TRBV7-9

CDR3 protein: CASSLSPEIGADTQYF
J gene: TRBJ2-3
V gene: TRBV27

CDR3 protein: CASSLGPDTNYEQYF
J gene: TRBJ2-7
V gene: TRBV11-2

CDR3 protein: CAGSKSGTLNDWPDTQYF
J gene: TRBJ2-3
V gene: TRBV28

CDR3 protein: CASTSGSQPQHF
J gene: TRBJ1-5
V gene: TRBV7-8

CDR3 protein: CASSFFEYPGLAGDQETQYF
J gene: TRBJ2-5
V gene: TRBV28

CDR3 protein: CATTDRVYEQYF
J gene: TRBJ2-7
V gene: TRBV28

CDR3 protein: CATSDFGTGILNEQFF
J gene: TRBJ2-1
V gene: TRBV24-1

CDR3 protein: CASSISGSTEAFF
J gene: TRBJ1-1
V gene: TRBV27

CDR3 protein: CSASLTGELFF
J gene: TRBJ2-2
V gene: TRBV20-1

CDR3 protein: CSVRRDRDQPQHF
J gene: TRBJ1-5
V gene: TRBV29-1

CDR3 protein: CASSFGAENSYEQYF
J gene: TRBJ2-7
V gene: TRBV13

CDR3 protein: CATADPGVYNEQFF
J gene: TRBJ2-1
V gene: TRBV10-3

CDR3 protein: CASLRGDENIQYF
J gene: TRBJ2-4
V gene: TRBV5-6

CDR3 protein: CAISSESSYNEQFF
J gene: TRBJ2-1
V gene: TRBV10-3

CDR3 protein: CASRNSGRNNEQFF
J gene: TRBJ2-1
V gene: TRBV27

CDR3 protein: CASGPGLAGGNNEQFF
J gene: TRBJ2-1
V gene: TRBV28

CDR3 protein: CASSVVGTQETQYF
J gene: TRBJ2-5
V gene: TRBV9

CDR3 protein: CASSPRQGTRVNDEQYF
J gene: TRBJ2-7
V gene: TRBV7-8

CDR3 protein: CASSHPTQLAANTGELFF
J gene: TRBJ2-2
V gene: TRBV6-2/TRBV6-3

CDR3 protein: CASSPIAPDKKDTYEQYF
J gene: TRBJ2-7
V gene: TRBV6-2/TRBV6-3

CDR3 protein: CASSYGPYNEQFF
J gene: TRBJ2-1
V gene: TRBV6-5

CDR3 protein: CASSLYRGRKLGTEAFF
J gene: TRBJ1-1
V gene: TRBV27

CDR3 protein: CATSRLITSGPYNEQFF
J gene: TRBJ2-1
V gene: TRBV15

CDR3 protein: CASSQDPQGLNTEAFF
J gene: TRBJ1-1
V gene: TRBV3-1

CDR3 protein: CASRQRGYPSYNEQFF
J gene: TRBJ2-1
V gene: TRBV28

CDR3 protein: CASGLTRSGRANTGELFF
J gene: TRBJ2-2
V gene: TRBV12-5

CDR3 protein: CASGFSGNTIYF
J gene: TRBJ1-3
V gene: TRBV12-5

CDR3 protein: CASSSGLARNEQFF
J gene: TRBJ2-1
V gene: TRBV5-6

CDR3 protein: CARVTPWDDMGYTF
J gene: TRBJ1-2
V gene: TRBV2

CDR3 protein: CSVKETAGDILKETQYF
J gene: TRBJ2-5
V gene: TRBV29-1

CDR3 protein: CASSLESGGSNYGYTF
J gene: TRBJ1-2
V gene: TRBV5-1

CDR3 protein: CSVLSEDYKGGNEQFF
J gene: TRBJ2-1
V gene: TRBV29-1

CDR3 protein: CASSLEAGFAEQYF
J gene: TRBJ2-7
V gene: TRBV7-9

CDR3 protein: CASSYPRGQSNTGELFF
J gene: TRBJ2-2
V gene: TRBV6-6

CDR3 protein: CASSWGGEQYF
J gene: TRBJ2-7
V gene: TRBV5-5

CDR3 protein: CAEGQNTEAFF
J gene: TRBJ1-1
V gene: TRBV30

CDR3 protein: CASGLAGRITWDEQYF
J gene: TRBJ2-7
V gene: TRBV12-3/TRBV12-4

CDR3 protein: CASSIDAEPDGYTF
J gene: TRBJ1-2
V gene: TRBV19

CDR3 protein: CASSLSMNTEAFF
J gene: TRBJ1-1
V gene: TRBV5-8